The 22 T cell receptor beta chains presented below share a single source sample, sequenced in a study of cytomegalovirus exposure and HLA in healthy donors. With 60 Vbeta and 13 Jbeta primers, the PCR was carried out. This table comes from immunoSEQ multiplex PCR, and its TCRdb copy is limited to in-frame clones, with some not included. There are approximately 180,000 clones in the sample; about 80% occur only once, and approximately 2% lies in the top ten. Material: PBMCs. These receptors all stem from a woman in her 30s in good health and CMV-seronegative.

This clone appeared a few times. The CDR3 loop is CASSLKAGGSGELFF. CDR3 nucleotides: TGCGCCAGCAGCTTGAAAGCGGGGGGTTCCGGGGAGCTGTTTTTT. The rearrangement links TRBV5-1 to TRBJ2-2; 9 bases are a match to TRBD2. J was trimmed by 6 bases and V by 1 base; bases with no gene match: 4. The germline V gene has CDR1 SGHRS and CDR2 YFSETQ. This CDR3 contains 15 residues. Full variable domain (missing parts from reference TRBV5-1 and TRBJ2-2): KAGVTQTPRYLIKTRGQQVTLSCSPISGHRSVSWYQQTPGQGLQFLFEYFSETQRNKGNFPGRFSGRQFSNSRSEMNVSTLELGDSALYLCASSLKAGGSGELFFGEGSRLTVL.

This clone showed up many times. V gene TRBV11-2 combines with J gene TRBJ2-5; 8 nucleotides line up with TRBD1. In germline, CDR1 is SGHAT, CDR2 FQNNGV. With 5 bases clipped from V and 4 bases from J, the junction kept 9 bases outside the gene matches. The CDR3 is 15 amino acids. CDR3 region: CASSLRTGMGETQYF. The CDR3 DNA reads as TGTGCCAGCAGCCTTAGGACAGGGATGGGAGAGACCCAGTACTTC.

Here the CDR3 DNA reads TGTGCCAGCAGTTACTCCTGGGCCAACACCGGGGAGCTGTTTTTT. It is translated as CASSYSWANTGELFF. The chain joins TRBV6-5 to TRBJ2-2; D not resolved. The length of the CDR3 is 15 residues. Germline V gives CDR1 MNHEY, CDR2 SVGAGI. Trimming pared 0 bases from V and 2 bases from J, leaving 7 bases between.

This chain joins TRBV18 and TRBJ2-7; D possibly corresponds to TRBD2 (5 bases). V lost 4 bases to trimming and J lost 0 bases, with 10 bases between them. This CDR3 has 14 residues. The germline V gene has CDR1 KGHSH and CDR2 LQKENI. The CDR3 loop reads CASSRPGSSYEQYF. CDR3 sequence (DNA): TGTGCCAGCTCACGACCGGGGAGCTCCTACGAGCAGTACTTC.

V and J are TRBV5-1 and TRBJ2-7, with TRBD2 as a possible D gene (6 bases). Germline CDR1 and CDR2: SGHRS and YFSETQ. CDR3 length equals 14 residues. The V gene lost 6 bases and the J gene lost 2 bases, with 15 bases spanning the gap. The DNA of the CDR3 is TGCGCCAGCACCCGGGACTCCCTACCCTACGAGCAGTACTTC. Translating gives CASTRDSLPYEQYF.

The V gene is TRBV29-1, the J gene TRBJ1-1, with TRBD1 identical over 7 bases. This CDR3 spans 14 amino acids. Germline CDR1 is SQVTM and CDR2 is ANQGSEA. V shed 5 bases, J shed 1 base, and the junction held 7 bases outside the gene matches. CDR3 sequence: CSVQGGGWNTEAFF. The CDR3 coding sequence is TGCAGCGTTCAGGGGGGAGGTTGGAACACTGAAGCTTTCTTT.

About this clone: One junction end does not reproduce the germline sequence, and a read error may be involved. The V gene is TRBV25-1, the J gene TRBJ1-4; tentative D call: TRBD1 (5 bases). Germline V gene data show CDR1 as MGHDK and CDR2 as SYGVNS. CDR3 length: 14 amino acids. CDR3 sequence (DNA): TGTGCCAGCAGTGAGGGGGGGTCTAAAGAAAAACTGTTTTTT. Amino acids: CASSEGGSKEKLFF.

This clone was seen only a few times. The genes are TRBV19 and TRBJ2-5; perhaps TRBD2 as D (6 bases). Germline V gives CDR1 LNHDA, CDR2 SQIVND (reference sequence). The CDR3 extends over 14 amino acids. Trimming took 5 bases from V and 5 from J, leaving 15 bases between them. The CDR3 reads CASSAEGEGETQYF. Written as DNA, the CDR3 is TGTGCCAGTAGTGCGGAGGGAGAAGGGGAGACCCAGTACTTC.

This sequence joins TRBV28 and TRBJ2-4; 11 bases fit TRBD2. V was pared by 4 bases and J by 1 base, with 12 bases of the junction left unmatched. Looked up from germline, CDR1 is MDHEN and CDR2 is SYDVKM. There are 19 residues in the CDR3. The CDR3 loop is CASSSPGTSGAGAKNIQYF. CDR3 sequence (DNA): TGTGCCAGCAGTTCCCCTGGGACTAGCGGAGCCGGGGCCAAAAACATTCAGTACTTC.

The chain employs TRBV2 and TRBJ1-1; 7 nucleotides align to TRBD1. Germline V gene data show CDR1 as SNHLY and CDR2 as FYNNEI. J gave up 5 bases and V 0 bases, and 9 bases lay outside the gene matches. The CDR3 totals 16 residues. The CDR3 sequence is CASSEAGGRMYTEAFF. The CDR3 DNA is TGTGCCAGCAGTGAAGCAGGGGGCAGAATGTATACTGAAGCTTTCTTT.

The J gene is TRBJ2-7, the V gene TRBV6-7, with 11 positions matching TRBD1. TRBV6-7 belongs to the ORF category, with a function that is uncertain. The CDR3 loop spans 20 amino acids. J lost 0 bases, V lost 0 bases, and 13 bases had no gene match. The DNA for the CDR3 is TGTGCCAGCAGTTACTCGTGGGACAGGGGGAAAGCGTTAAGCTCCTACGAGCAGTACTTC. Protein: CASSYSWDRGKALSSYEQYF.

This chain joins TRBV5-4 and TRBJ1-2; D uncertain. Trimming took off 3 bases at V and 7 bases at J, with 19 bases between the two ends. CDR1 and CDR2 (germline): SGHNT, YYREEE (reference sequence). The CDR3 extends over 15 amino acids. CDR3 loop: CASSWSERNTFGYTF. CDR3 nucleotide sequence: TGTGCCAGCAGCTGGAGTGAGCGGAATACCTTTGGCTACACCTTC.

The rearrangement uses TRBV10-3 and TRBJ2-4; D gene unclear. Germline CDR1 ENHRY, CDR2 SYGVKD. The length of the CDR3 is 14 residues. Trimming left V 0 bases short and J 6 bases short, with 9 bases between. The CDR3 DNA reads as TGTGCCATCAGTGAGTCAGCAGGCGCAAACATTCAGTACTTC. It specifies CAISESAGANIQYF.

This chain's CDR3 is CASSEAEGAGDQPQHF. The CDR3 DNA is TGTGCCAGCAGTGAAGCGGAGGGAGCGGGGGATCAGCCCCAGCATTTT. The chain links TRBV6-1 to TRBJ1-5, with a weak D call TRBD1 (5 bases). V dropped 0 bases and J dropped 5 bases, with 14 bases sitting between them. Germline lookup yields CDR1 MNHNS and CDR2 SASEGT. This CDR3 comprises 16 residues.

V gene TRBV19 combines with J gene TRBJ1-4, with 8 bases matching TRBD1. CDR3 length equals 17 residues. The germline gives CDR1 LNHDA, CDR2 SQIVND (reference sequence). The junction had 10 bases not matched to a gene; V was cut back by 1 base and J by 6 bases. CDR3 bases: TGTGCCAGTAGTATAGGAGGGCAGGGGGCTGTAGATGAAAAACTGTTTTTT. This gives the protein CASSIGGQGAVDEKLFF.

The chain uses TRBV7-2 and TRBJ2-3; D possibly corresponds to TRBD2 (6 bases). The V end was cut by 6 bases, the J end by 3 bases, with 10 bases between. The germline V gene has CDR1 SGHTA and CDR2 FQGNSA. The CDR3 has 13 amino acids. CDR3 residues: CASSTLATDTQYF. In DNA, the CDR3 is TGTGCCAGCAGTACCCTAGCGACAGATACGCAGTATTTT.

The rearrangement uses TRBV7-2 and TRBJ2-4; 10 bases line up with TRBD2. Germline V gene sequence: CDR1 SGHTA, CDR2 FQGNSA. Trimming removed 8 bases from V and 6 bases from J; junction bases left unmatched: 10. CDR3 size: 15 residues. CDR3 residues: CASGAAGGPGNIQYF. The CDR3 bases are TGTGCCAGCGGGGCAGCGGGAGGGCCTGGAAACATTCAGTACTTC.

The V and J genes are TRBV18 and TRBJ1-5; D unclear. Per germline, CDR1 KGHSH and CDR2 LQKENI. The CDR3 runs to 19 residues. The V end lost 2 bases, the J end lost 2 bases, and 22 bases lay between the germline ends. The CDR3 loop reads CASSPMPGAVIGGNQPQHF. CDR3 in DNA: TGTGCCAGCTCACCAATGCCAGGTGCCGTTATCGGTGGCAATCAGCCCCAGCATTTT.

The gene calls are TRBV19 and TRBJ2-2, with a possible D match to TRBD1 (5 bases). The germline V and J ends were trimmed by 5 bases and 0 bases, with 7 bases remaining between them. The CDR3 has 14 residues. Germline loops: CDR1 LNHDA, CDR2 SQIVND (reference sequence). The CDR3: CASSQGTNTGELFF. The CDR3 region has the DNA TGTGCCAGTAGTCAGGGAACGAACACCGGGGAGCTGTTTTTT.

This clone was recorded a few times. The germline gene is not matched at one end of the junction; a read error may be the cause. The DNA of the CDR3 is TGTGCCAGCAGCTTATACCGACAGGGCCTTTTCTCTGGGGCCAACGGCCTGACTTTC. It translates to CASSLYRQGLFSGANGLTF. The rearrangement links TRBV13 to TRBJ2-6; 7 bases map to TRBD1. The CDR3 loop spans 19 amino acids. CDR1 and CDR2 (germline): PRHDT, FYEKMQ (reference sequence).

The J gene is TRBJ1-1, the V gene TRBV18, with D hard to call. Trimming shortened V by 3 bases and J by 3 bases, and 8 bases separated the two germline ends. This CDR3 is 13 amino acids long. Looked up from germline, CDR1 is KGHSH and CDR2 is LQKENI. The CDR3 here is CASSPLRDTEAFF. The CDR3 coding sequence is TGTGCCAGCTCACCCCTGAGGGACACTGAAGCTTTCTTT. Drawing the rest from reference TRBV18 and TRBJ1-1, the complete variable domain is NAGVMQNPRHLVRRRGQEARLRCSPMKGHSHVYWYRQLPEEGLKFMVYLQKENIIDESGMPKERFSAEFPKEGPSILRIQQVVRGDSAAYFCASSPLRDTEAFFGQGTRLTVV.

J is TRBJ2-2 and V is TRBV29-1; 11 positions match TRBD2. The CDR3 runs to 14 residues. The junction had 4 bases not matched to a gene; V was cut back by 7 bases and J by 3 bases. Germline loops: CDR1 SQVTM, CDR2 ANQGSEA. In DNA, the CDR3 is TGCAGCGGAAGGGGACTAGCGGACACCGGGGAGCTGTTTTTT. Encoded protein: CSGRGLADTGELFF.